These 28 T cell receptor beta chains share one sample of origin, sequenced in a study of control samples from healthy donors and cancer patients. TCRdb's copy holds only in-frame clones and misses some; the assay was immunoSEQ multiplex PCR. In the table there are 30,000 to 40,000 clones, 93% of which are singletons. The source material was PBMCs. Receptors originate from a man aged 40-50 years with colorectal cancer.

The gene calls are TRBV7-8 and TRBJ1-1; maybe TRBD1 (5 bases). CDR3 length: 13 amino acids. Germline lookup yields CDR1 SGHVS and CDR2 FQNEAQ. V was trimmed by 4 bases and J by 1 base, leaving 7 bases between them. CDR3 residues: CASSSRGNTEAFF. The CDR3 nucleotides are TGTGCCAGCAGCTCTAGGGGGAACACTGAAGCTTTCTTT.

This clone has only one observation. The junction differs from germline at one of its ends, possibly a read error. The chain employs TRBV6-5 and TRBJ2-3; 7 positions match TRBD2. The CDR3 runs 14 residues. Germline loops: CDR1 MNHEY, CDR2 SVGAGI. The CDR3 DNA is TGTGCCGGCAGGAGGGCGGGGGGCACAGATACGCAGTATTTT. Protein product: CAGRRAGGTDTQYF.

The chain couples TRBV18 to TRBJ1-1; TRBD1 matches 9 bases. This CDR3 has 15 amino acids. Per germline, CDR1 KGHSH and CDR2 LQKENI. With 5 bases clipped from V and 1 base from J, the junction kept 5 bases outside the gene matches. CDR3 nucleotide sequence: TGTGCCAGCTCAACGGGACAGGGTCCGAACACTGAAGCTTTCTTT. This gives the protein CASSTGQGPNTEAFF.

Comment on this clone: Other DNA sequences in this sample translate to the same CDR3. The chain's CDR3 is CASSLAGPDTQYF. The CDR3 nucleotides read TGTGCCAGCAGCTTAGCAGGCCCAGATACGCAGTATTTT. The genes are TRBV7-9 and TRBJ2-3; D not certain. CDR1 SEHNR and CDR2 FQNEAQ come from the germline V gene (reference sequence). Trimming removed 0 bases at V and 4 bases at J, with 5 bases between. CDR3 size: 13 residues.

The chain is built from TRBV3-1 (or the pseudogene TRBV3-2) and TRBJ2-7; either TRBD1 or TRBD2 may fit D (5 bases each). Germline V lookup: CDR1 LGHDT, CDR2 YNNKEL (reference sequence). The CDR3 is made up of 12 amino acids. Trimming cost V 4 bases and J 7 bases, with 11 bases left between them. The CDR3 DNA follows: TGTGCCAGCAGCCCCTGGGACGGGGAGCAGTACTTC. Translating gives CASSPWDGEQYF.

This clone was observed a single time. In nucleotides, the CDR3 is TGTGCCAGCAGCCCAGGTGCCAATCAGCCCCAGCATTTT. Its translation: CASSPGANQPQHF. This chain uses TRBV7-3 with TRBJ1-5, with D hard to call. Germline V gene lookup returns CDR1 SGHTA and CDR2 FQGTGA. V dropped 5 bases and J dropped 3 bases, with 8 bases sitting between them. The CDR3 spans 13 residues. The full variable domain, rest sourced from reference TRBV7-3 and TRBJ1-5, is GAGVSQTPSNKVTEKGKYVELRCDPISGHTALYWYRQSLGQGPEFLIYFQGTGAADDSGLPNDRFFAVRPEGSVSTLKIQRTERGDSAVYLCASSPGANQPQHFGDGTRLSIL.

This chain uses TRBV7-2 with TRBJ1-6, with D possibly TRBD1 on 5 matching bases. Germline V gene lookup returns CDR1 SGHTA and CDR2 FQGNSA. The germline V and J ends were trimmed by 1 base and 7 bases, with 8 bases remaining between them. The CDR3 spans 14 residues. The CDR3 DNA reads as TGTGCCAGCAGCTTAGAGGGGATGAATTCACCCCTCCACTTT. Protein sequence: CASSLEGMNSPLHF.

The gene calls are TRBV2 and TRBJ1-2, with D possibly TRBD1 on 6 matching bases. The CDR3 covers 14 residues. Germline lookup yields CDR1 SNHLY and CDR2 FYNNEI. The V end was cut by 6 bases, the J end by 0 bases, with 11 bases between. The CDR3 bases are TGTGCCAGCAGACAGGGCGCAGCTAACTATGGCTACACCTTC. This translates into CASRQGAANYGYTF.

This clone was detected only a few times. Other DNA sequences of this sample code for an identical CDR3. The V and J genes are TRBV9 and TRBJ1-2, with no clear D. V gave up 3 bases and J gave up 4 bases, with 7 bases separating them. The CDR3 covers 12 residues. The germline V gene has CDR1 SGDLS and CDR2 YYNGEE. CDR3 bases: TGTGCCAGCAGCGACGACTTCTATGGCTACACCTTC. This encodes CASSDDFYGYTF.

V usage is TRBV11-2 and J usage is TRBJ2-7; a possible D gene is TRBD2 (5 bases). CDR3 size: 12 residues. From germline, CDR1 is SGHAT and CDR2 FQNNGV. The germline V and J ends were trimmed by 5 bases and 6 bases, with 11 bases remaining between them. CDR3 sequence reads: CASSPEGREQYF. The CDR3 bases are TGTGCCAGCAGCCCAGAGGGCCGCGAGCAGTACTTC.

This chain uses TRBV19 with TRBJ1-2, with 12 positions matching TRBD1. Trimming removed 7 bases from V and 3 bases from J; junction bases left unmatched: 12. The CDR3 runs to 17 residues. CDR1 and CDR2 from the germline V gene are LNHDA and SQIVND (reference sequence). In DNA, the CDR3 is TGTGCCAGTACCCAGGGAAACCGGGACAGGGGGCACTATGGCTACACCTTC. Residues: CASTQGNRDRGHYGYTF. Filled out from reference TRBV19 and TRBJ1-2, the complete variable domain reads DGGITQSPKYLFRKEGQNVTLSCEQNLNHDAMYWYRQDPGQGLRLIYYSQIVNDFQKGDIAEGYSVSREKKESFPLTVTSAQKNPTAFYLCASTQGNRDRGHYGYTFGSGTRLTVV.

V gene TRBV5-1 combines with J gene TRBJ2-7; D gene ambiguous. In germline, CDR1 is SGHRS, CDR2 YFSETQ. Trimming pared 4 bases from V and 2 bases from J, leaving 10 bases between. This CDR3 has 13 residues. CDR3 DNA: TGCGCCAGCAGCCTGGGAAGTACCTACGAGCAGTACTTC. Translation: CASSLGSTYEQYF.

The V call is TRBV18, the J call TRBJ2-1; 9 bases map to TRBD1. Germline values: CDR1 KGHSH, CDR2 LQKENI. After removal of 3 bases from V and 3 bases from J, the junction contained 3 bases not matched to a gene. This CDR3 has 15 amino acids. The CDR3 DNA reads TGTGCCAGCTCACCGCCGGGACAGGGCTACAATGAGCAGTTCTTC. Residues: CASSPPGQGYNEQFF.

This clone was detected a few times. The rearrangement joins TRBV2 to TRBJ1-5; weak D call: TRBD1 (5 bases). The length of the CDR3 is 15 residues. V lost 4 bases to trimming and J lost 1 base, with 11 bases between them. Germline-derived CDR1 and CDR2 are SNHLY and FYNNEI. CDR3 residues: CASSGGDSSNQPQHF. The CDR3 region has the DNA TGTGCCAGCAGTGGAGGGGACTCGAGCAATCAGCCCCAGCATTTT.

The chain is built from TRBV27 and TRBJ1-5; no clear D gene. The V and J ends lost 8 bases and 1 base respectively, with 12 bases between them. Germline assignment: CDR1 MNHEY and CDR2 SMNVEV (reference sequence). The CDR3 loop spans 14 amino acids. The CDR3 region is CASGSVQSNQPQHF. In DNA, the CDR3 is TGTGCCAGCGGAAGTGTTCAGAGCAATCAGCCCCAGCATTTT.

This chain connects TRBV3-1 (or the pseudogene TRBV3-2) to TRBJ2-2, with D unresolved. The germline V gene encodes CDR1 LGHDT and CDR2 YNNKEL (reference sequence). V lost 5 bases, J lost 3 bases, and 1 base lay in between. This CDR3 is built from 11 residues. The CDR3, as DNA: TGTGCCAGCAGCTACACCGGGGAGCTGTTTTTT. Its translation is CASSYTGELFF.

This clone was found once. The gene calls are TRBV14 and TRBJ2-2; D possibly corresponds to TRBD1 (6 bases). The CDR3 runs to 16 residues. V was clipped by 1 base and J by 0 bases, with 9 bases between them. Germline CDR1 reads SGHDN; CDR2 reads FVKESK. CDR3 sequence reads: CASSQVTGSNTGELFF. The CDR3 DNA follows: TGTGCCAGCAGCCAAGTAACAGGGTCGAACACCGGGGAGCTGTTTTTT. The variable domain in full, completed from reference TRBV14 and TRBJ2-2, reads EAGVTQFPSHSVIEKGQTVTLRCDPISGHDNLYWYRRVMGKEIKFLLHFVKESKQDESGMPNNRFLAERTGGTYSTLKVQPAELEDSGVYFCASSQVTGSNTGELFFGEGSRLTVL.

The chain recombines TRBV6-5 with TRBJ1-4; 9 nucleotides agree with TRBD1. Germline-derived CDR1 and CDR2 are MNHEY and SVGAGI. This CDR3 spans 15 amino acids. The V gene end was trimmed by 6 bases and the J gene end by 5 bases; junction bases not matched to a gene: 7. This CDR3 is CASSPTGGPNEKLFF. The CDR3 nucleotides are TGTGCCAGCAGCCCGACAGGGGGACCCAATGAAAAACTGTTTTTT.

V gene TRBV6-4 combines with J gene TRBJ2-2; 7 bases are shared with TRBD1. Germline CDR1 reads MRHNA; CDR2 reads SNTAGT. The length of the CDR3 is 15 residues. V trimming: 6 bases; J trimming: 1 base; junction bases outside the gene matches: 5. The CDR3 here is CASSAGQVNTGELFF. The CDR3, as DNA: TGTGCCAGCAGCGCCGGACAGGTGAACACCGGGGAGCTGTTTTTT.

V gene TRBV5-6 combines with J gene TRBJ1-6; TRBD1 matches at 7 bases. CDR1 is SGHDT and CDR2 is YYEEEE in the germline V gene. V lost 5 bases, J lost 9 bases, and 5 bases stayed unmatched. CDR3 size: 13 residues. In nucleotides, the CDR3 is TGTGCCAGCAGTGCGACAGGGCGTTCACCCCTCCACTTT. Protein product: CASSATGRSPLHF.

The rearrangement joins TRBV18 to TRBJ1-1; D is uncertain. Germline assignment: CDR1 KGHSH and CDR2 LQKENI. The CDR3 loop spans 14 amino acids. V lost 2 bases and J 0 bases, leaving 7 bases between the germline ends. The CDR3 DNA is TGTGCCAGCTCACCAGATAGGTTGAACACTGAAGCTTTCTTT. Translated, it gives CASSPDRLNTEAFF.

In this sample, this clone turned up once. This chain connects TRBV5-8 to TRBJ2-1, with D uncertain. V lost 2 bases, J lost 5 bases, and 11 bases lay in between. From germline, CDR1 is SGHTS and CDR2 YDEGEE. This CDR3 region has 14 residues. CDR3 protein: CASSFMVANNEQFF. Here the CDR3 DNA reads TGTGCCAGCAGCTTTATGGTCGCTAACAATGAGCAGTTCTTC. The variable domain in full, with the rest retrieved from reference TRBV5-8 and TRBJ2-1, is EAGVTQSPTHLIKTRGQQATLRCSPISGHTSVYWYQQALGLGLQFLLWYDEGEERNRGNFPPRFSGRQFPNYSSELNVNALELEDSALYLCASSFMVANNEQFFGPGTRLTVL.

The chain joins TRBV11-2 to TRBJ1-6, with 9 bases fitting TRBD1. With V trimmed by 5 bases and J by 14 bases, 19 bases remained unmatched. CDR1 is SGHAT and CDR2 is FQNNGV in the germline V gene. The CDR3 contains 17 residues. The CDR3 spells CASSLISGTGQLGALHF. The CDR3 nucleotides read TGTGCCAGCAGCCTCATTTCCGGGACAGGGCAACTAGGGGCCCTCCACTTT.

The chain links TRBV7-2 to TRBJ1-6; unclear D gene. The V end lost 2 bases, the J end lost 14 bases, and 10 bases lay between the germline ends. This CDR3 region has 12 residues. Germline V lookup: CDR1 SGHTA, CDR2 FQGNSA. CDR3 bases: TGTGCCAGCAGCTTAAACACGGGGACCCTCCACTTT. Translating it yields CASSLNTGTLHF.

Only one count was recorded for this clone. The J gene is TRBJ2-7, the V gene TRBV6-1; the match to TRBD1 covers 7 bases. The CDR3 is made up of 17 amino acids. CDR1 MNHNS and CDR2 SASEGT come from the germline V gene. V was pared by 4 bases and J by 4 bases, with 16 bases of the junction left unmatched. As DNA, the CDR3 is TGTGCCAGCAGTGTTCTCCTGCGTGGGGACAGAATTTACGAGCAGTACTTC. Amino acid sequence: CASSVLLRGDRIYEQYF.

CDR3 sequence: CASSLFQFERGLPQETQYF. The CDR3 coding sequence is TGTGCCAGCAGCTTGTTCCAGTTCGAGCGGGGTCTTCCCCAAGAGACCCAGTACTTC. The genes are TRBV5-4 and TRBJ2-5, with 7 bases lining up with TRBD2. The J segment lost 1 base and the V segment lost 1 base, leaving 16 bases of the junction unmatched. This CDR3 comprises 19 residues. The germline gives CDR1 SGHNT, CDR2 YYREEE (reference sequence).

DNA for the CDR3: TGTGCCAGCAGTTACGTTATGGGAGCCCAGCCCCAGCATTTT. It yields the protein CASSYVMGAQPQHF. V usage is TRBV6-5 and J usage is TRBJ1-5; D unclear. CDR3 size: 14 residues. Germline V gene sequence: CDR1 MNHEY, CDR2 SVGAGI. Deletions cut 2 bases from V and 7 bases from J, with 12 bases between.

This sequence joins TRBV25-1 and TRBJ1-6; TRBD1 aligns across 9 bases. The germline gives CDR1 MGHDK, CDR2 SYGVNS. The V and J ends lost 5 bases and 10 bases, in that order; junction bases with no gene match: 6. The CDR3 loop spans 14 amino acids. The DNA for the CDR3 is TGTGCCAGCAGTAAGGGACAGGGTTGGTCACCCCTCCACTTT. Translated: CASSKGQGWSPLHF.